This TCR beta chain was sequenced during a study of T cell responses to AZD1222 COVID-19 vaccine. This CDR3 comprises 13 residues. The V gene lost 3 bases and the J gene lost 4 bases, with 6 bases spanning the gap. Germline CDR1 reads LNHDA; CDR2 reads SQIVND (reference sequence). Study outcomes and limitations: There were mostly white British donors and more females than males, and clonal diversity was possibly underestimated. Baseline antibody screening turned up just six or seven seropositive AZD1222 recipients. All repertoire sampling was performed exclusively after the peak T cell response.

Some clones are missing from TCRdb's copy, which holds only in-frame ones; the method was immunoSEQ multiplex PCR. Altogether 68,000 or so clones are present, 80% to 85% being singletons, with the ten largest covering about 12%. Of note for this clone: The antigen is undetermined.

The chain employs TRBV19 and TRBJ2-2, with D unresolved. The input for sequencing was peripheral blood, taken on day 0 of AZD1222 vaccination. The sequence was obtained from an adult in good health. CDR3 amino acids: CASSISFTGELFF. The DNA of the CDR3 is TGTGCCAGTAGTATTTCCTTCACCGGGGAGCTGTTTTTT.